The 17 T cell receptor beta chains in this list originate from one sample, sequenced in a study of T-cell memory formation after mild COVID-19. MiXCR was run by TCRdb on the 5' RACE reads, yielding one entry per CDR3 protein. This table holds about 560,000 distinct CDR3 sequences, less than 25% found once. The sequenced sample was PBMCs or a T cell subset sorted from them (not recorded which). The source is an adult woman who had mild COVID-19 (a few samples of this study predate the infection). Cell type and time point are not known.

Worth noting for this clonotype: One junction end does not reproduce the germline sequence, and a read error may be involved. J is TRBJ2-1 and V is TRBV5-1, with D possibly TRBD2 on 7 matching bases. Germline V CDR1 and CDR2: SGHRS, YFSETQ. The CDR3 is 15 amino acids. Here the CDR3 DNA reads TGTGCCAGCAGCCCTGGGGGGGCTAGCTACAATGAGCAGTTCTTC. Amino acids: CASSPGGASYNEQFF.

The gene calls are TRBV28 and TRBJ2-7; 13 bases are shared with TRBD2. The V gene end was trimmed by 6 bases and the J gene end by 2 bases; junction bases not matched to a gene: 7. CDR1 MDHEN and CDR2 SYDVKM come from the germline V gene. This CDR3 is built from 16 residues. The CDR3 is CASRLRGLAGPYEQYF. CDR3 in DNA: TGTGCCAGCAGGTTAAGGGGACTAGCGGGGCCCTACGAGCAGTACTTC.

The J gene is TRBJ2-7, the V gene TRBV18; D gene uncertain. Trimming removed 0 bases at V and 6 bases at J, with 6 bases between. This CDR3 is 12 amino acids long. CDR1 and CDR2 from the germline V gene are KGHSH and LQKENI. Here the CDR3 DNA reads TGTGCCAGCTCACCACCCCATGGCGAGCAGTACTTC. Amino acids: CASSPPHGEQYF.

The chain recombines TRBV6-5 with TRBJ2-7; D is uncertain. V was clipped by 4 bases and J by 2 bases, with 12 bases between them. CDR3 length equals 14 residues. Per the germline V gene, CDR1 is MNHEY and CDR2 is SVGAGI. The CDR3 bases are TGTGCCAGCAGTTCGCCCGTGACCACCTACGAGCAGTACTTC. It yields the protein CASSSPVTTYEQYF.

CDR3 coding DNA: TGCGCCAGCAGCCAAGATTGGACAGACAACTATGGCTACACCTTC. Translation: CASSQDWTDNYGYTF. This chain links TRBV4-3 with TRBJ1-2, with D possibly TRBD1 on 6 matching bases. The germline CDR1 and CDR2 sequences are LGHNA and YSLEER. Trimming shortened V by 0 bases and J by 2 bases, and 10 bases separated the two germline ends. This CDR3 has 15 amino acids.

The chain couples TRBV7-8 to TRBJ2-1; TRBD2 matches at 8 bases. CDR1 SGHVS and CDR2 FQNEAQ come from the germline V gene. V shed 4 bases, J shed 7 bases, and the junction held 9 bases outside the gene matches. The CDR3 length is 15 residues. CDR3 bases: TGTGCCAGCAGCTACTGGACTAGCCCCCAGAATGAGCAGTTCTTC. Protein: CASSYWTSPQNEQFF.

The chain couples TRBV20-1 to TRBJ2-1, with 14 bases that match TRBD2. The CDR3 loop spans 14 amino acids. The V and J ends lost 3 bases and 7 bases, in that order; junction bases with no gene match: 2. Germline loops: CDR1 DFQATT, CDR2 SNEGSKA (reference sequence). The DNA for the CDR3 is TGCAGTGCTAGCTGGACTAGCGGGAGGAATGAGCAGTTCTTC. Its protein product is CSASWTSGRNEQFF.

The rearrangement uses TRBV12-3 or TRBV12-4 and TRBJ1-1; weak D call: TRBD1 (5 bases). Trimming cost V 5 bases and J 1 base, with 8 bases left between them. This CDR3 comprises 13 residues. CDR3 in DNA: TGTGCCAGCAGTAAACAGGCGAACACTGAAGCTTTCTTT. Translating it yields CASSKQANTEAFF.

This clonotype was counted a few times. The chain uses TRBV7-9 and TRBJ1-2; 8 bases match TRBD1. Germline CDR1 is SEHNR and CDR2 is FQNEAQ (reference sequence). The CDR3 loop spans 14 amino acids. Germline trimming cut 5 bases from V and 4 bases from J; bases unmatched to any gene: 6. CDR3 region: CASSALDRGYGYTF. The CDR3 DNA follows: TGTGCCAGCAGCGCACTCGACAGGGGCTATGGCTACACCTTC.

CDR3 residues: CASSFLTGSDEQFF. The CDR3 DNA is TGTGCCAGCAGCTTTCTAACAGGGTCTGATGAGCAGTTCTTC. The chain carries TRBV7-9 and TRBJ2-1; a weak D match, TRBD1 (6 bases). Between the trimmed V and J ends, which lost 3 bases and 8 bases, there was a span of 14 bases. This CDR3 has 14 residues. Germline V gives CDR1 SEHNR, CDR2 FQNEAQ (reference sequence).

There are many counts of this clonotype. CDR3 sequence: CASSPIPQNTEAFF. The CDR3 DNA sequence: TGTGCCAGCTCACCTATCCCCCAGAACACTGAAGCTTTCTTT. The rearrangement uses TRBV18 and TRBJ1-1, with unresolved D. CDR1 and CDR2 from the germline V gene are KGHSH and LQKENI. CDR3 length: 14 amino acids. The V and J ends lost 3 bases and 1 base respectively, with 9 bases between them.

This clonotype came up a few times. The CDR3 bases are TGTGCCAGCAGCCGTGGGACTAGCGGGCTATCCCAAGAGACCCAGTACTTC. It encodes CASSRGTSGLSQETQYF. The chain links TRBV13 to TRBJ2-5; 12 bases line up with TRBD2. Germline V gives CDR1 PRHDT, CDR2 FYEKMQ (reference sequence). The CDR3 is made up of 17 amino acids. The junction had 8 bases not matched to a gene; V was cut back by 5 bases and J by 1 base. Drawing the rest from reference TRBV13 and TRBJ2-5, the complete variable domain is AAGVIQSPRHLIKEKRETATLKCYPIPRHDTVYWYQQGPGQDPQFLISFYEKMQSDKGSIPDRFSAQQFSDYHSELNMSSLELGDSALYFCASSRGTSGLSQETQYFGPGTRLLVL.

The CDR3: CASSPRFRTGDGYTF. CDR3 nucleotide sequence: TGTGCCAGTAGTCCCCGTTTTAGGACAGGGGATGGCTACACCTTC. This chain links TRBV19 with TRBJ1-2; 9 positions agree with TRBD1. V lost 5 bases and J lost 6; bases outside the gene matches: 10. The germline V gene has CDR1 LNHDA and CDR2 SQIVND (reference sequence). The CDR3 runs to 15 residues.

The J gene is TRBJ2-1, the V gene TRBV27; 12 bases agree with TRBD1. J was trimmed by 3 bases and V by 6 bases; bases with no gene match: 18. CDR3 length: 20 amino acids. Germline lookup yields CDR1 MNHEY and CDR2 SMNVEV (reference sequence). CDR3 DNA: TGTGCCAGCAGCCTACTATCCCGGGACAGGGGGCGGATCAGCTACAATGAGCAGTTCTTC. Its protein product is CASSLLSRDRGRISYNEQFF.

The chain has TRBV2 and TRBJ2-7; TRBD1 agrees at 7 bases. From germline, CDR1 is SNHLY and CDR2 FYNNEI. This CDR3 comprises 15 residues. V trimming: 8 bases; J trimming: 0 bases; junction bases outside the gene matches: 10. The CDR3 spells CASGWDSKNSYEQYF. The DNA for the CDR3 is TGTGCCAGCGGATGGGACAGCAAAAACTCCTACGAGCAGTACTTC.

The chain combines TRBV4-1 with TRBJ2-1; D is uncertain. The CDR3 loop spans 14 amino acids. CDR1 is MGHRA and CDR2 is YSYEKL in the germline V gene. V lost 1 base, J lost 2 bases, and 6 bases lay in between. The CDR3 DNA sequence: TGCGCCAGCAGCCAAGGACCCACCTACAATGAGCAGTTCTTC. Its translation: CASSQGPTYNEQFF.

This rearrangement joins TRBV12-3 or TRBV12-4 to TRBJ2-3; 8 positions agree with TRBD2. The CDR3 consists of 15 residues. Losses at the gene ends were 5 bases for V and 6 bases for J; bases not matched to a gene: 10. The CDR3 DNA sequence: TGTGCCAGCAGTAAGCGGGGGCGCTTTGGGGATACGCAGTATTTT. Encoded protein: CASSKRGRFGDTQYF.